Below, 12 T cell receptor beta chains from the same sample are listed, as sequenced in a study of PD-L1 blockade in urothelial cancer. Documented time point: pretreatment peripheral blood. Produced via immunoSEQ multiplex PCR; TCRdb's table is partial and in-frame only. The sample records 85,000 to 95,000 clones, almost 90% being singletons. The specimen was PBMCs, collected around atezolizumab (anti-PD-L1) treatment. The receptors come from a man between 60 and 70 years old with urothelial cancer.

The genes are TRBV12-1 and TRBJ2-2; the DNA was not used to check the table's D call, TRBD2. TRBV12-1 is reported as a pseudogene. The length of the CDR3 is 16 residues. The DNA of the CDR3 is TGTGCCAGCAGCCCCGACATAGGCGGGGGTGGGGGGGAGCTGTTTTTT. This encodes CASSPDIGGGGGELFF.

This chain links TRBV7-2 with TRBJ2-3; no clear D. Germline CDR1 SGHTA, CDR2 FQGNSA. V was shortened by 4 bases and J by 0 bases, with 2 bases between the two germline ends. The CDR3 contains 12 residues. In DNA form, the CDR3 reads TGTGCCAGCAGCTCTAGCACAGATACGCAGTATTTT. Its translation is CASSSSTDTQYF.

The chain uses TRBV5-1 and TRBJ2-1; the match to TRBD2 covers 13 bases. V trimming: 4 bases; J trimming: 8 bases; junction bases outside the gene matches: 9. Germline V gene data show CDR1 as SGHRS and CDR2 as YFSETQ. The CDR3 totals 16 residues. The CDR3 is CASSPIGLAGAYEQFF. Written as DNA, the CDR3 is TGCGCCAGCAGCCCGATCGGACTAGCGGGAGCATATGAGCAGTTCTTC.

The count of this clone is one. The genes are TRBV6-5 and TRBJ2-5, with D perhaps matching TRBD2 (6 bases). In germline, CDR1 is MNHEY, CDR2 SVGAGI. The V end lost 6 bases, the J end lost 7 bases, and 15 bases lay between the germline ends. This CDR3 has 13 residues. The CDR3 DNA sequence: TGTGCCAGCAGGTCGGGAGTAGTCGCGACCCAGTACTTC. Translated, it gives CASRSGVVATQYF.

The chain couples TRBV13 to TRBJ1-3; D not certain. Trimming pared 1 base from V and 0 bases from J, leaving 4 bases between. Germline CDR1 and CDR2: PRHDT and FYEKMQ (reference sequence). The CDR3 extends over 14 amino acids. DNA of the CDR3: TGTGCCAGCAGCTTAGAGAGCTCTGGAAACACCATATATTTT. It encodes CASSLESSGNTIYF.

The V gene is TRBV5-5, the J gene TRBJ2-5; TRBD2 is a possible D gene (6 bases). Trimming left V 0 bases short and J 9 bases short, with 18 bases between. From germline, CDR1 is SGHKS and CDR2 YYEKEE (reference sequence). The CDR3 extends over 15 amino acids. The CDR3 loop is CASSLVEGWGTSQYF. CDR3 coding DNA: TGTGCCAGCAGCTTGGTGGAGGGGTGGGGAACGTCCCAGTACTTC.

In DNA form, the CDR3 reads TGTGCCAGCAGCCCCCATAGTACAGGGGGAACTTTTGGTAATGAAAAACTGTTTTTT. It codes for CASSPHSTGGTFGNEKLFF. The chain couples TRBV7-8 to TRBJ1-4; 8 nucleotides agree with TRBD1. J lost 4 bases, V lost 5 bases, and 18 bases had no gene match. The germline V gene has CDR1 SGHVS and CDR2 FQNEAQ. The CDR3 runs 19 residues. The complete variable domain, with remaining parts taken from reference TRBV7-8 and TRBJ1-4, reads GAGVSQSPRYKVAKRGQDVALRCDPISGHVSLFWYQQALGQGPEFLTYFQNEAQLDKSGLPSDRFFAERPEGSVSTLKIQRTQQEDSAVYLCASSPHSTGGTFGNEKLFFGSGTQLSVL.

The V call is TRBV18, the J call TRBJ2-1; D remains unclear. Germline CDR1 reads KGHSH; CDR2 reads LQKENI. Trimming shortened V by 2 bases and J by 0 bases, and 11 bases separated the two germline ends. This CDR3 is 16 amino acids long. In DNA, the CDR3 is TGTGCCAGCTCACCATTGGCGGCCCGCTCCTACAATGAGCAGTTCTTC. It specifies CASSPLAARSYNEQFF.

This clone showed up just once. This CDR3 is CASRRGLADNEQFF. DNA for the CDR3: TGCGCCAGCAGGCGGGGACTAGCGGACAATGAGCAGTTCTTC. The chain has TRBV10-2 and TRBJ2-1; TRBD2 matches at 11 bases. The CDR3 extends over 14 amino acids. J gave up 5 bases and V 6 bases, and 3 bases lay outside the gene matches. CDR1 is WSHSY and CDR2 is SAAADI in the germline V gene.

CDR3 amino acids: CAWSKPGSYGYTF. For the CDR3, the DNA is TGTGCCTGGAGTAAGCCAGGGTCCTATGGCTACACCTTC. This chain joins TRBV30 and TRBJ1-2; maybe TRBD1 (5 bases). V lost 2 bases to trimming and J lost 4 bases, with 11 bases between them. CDR1 GTSNPN and CDR2 SVGIG come from the germline V gene (reference sequence). This CDR3 region has 13 residues.

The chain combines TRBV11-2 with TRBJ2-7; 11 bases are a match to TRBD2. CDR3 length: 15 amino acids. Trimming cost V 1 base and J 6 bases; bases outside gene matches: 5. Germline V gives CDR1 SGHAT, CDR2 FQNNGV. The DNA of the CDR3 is TGTGCCAGCAGCTTAGTTACTAGCGGGAGTGGCGAGCAGTACTTC. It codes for CASSLVTSGSGEQYF.

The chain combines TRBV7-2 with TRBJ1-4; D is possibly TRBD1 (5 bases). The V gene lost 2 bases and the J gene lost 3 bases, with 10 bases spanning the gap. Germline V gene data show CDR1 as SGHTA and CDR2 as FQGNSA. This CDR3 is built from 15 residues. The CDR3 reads CASSLQGWANEKLFF. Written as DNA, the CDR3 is TGTGCCAGCAGCTTACAGGGCTGGGCTAATGAAAAACTGTTTTTT.